What follows are 15 T cell receptor beta chains derived from one specimen sequenced in a study of T cell repertoires in cytomegalovirus infection. TCRdb independently ran MiXCR on the reads; one entry per CDR3 protein. The sample lists some 920,000 distinct CDR3 sequences, 31% occurring once. Antigens for these TCRs are unknown. The source material was cultured CD8+ T cells from PBMCs, sampled from culture after CMV antigen stimulation. These receptors were obtained from a human donor in good health (CMV status not recorded). Some clones in this sample may be carry-over from other donors' samples.

This clonotype was seen more than once but under ten times. The V call is TRBV5-4, the J call TRBJ2-1; 8 bases match TRBD1. Unmatched junction bases numbered 10, after V lost 0 bases and J lost 5 bases. The V gene's germline CDR1 is SGHNT and CDR2 YYREEE (reference sequence). This CDR3 contains 17 residues. CDR3 in amino acids: CASSLVPGTGINNEQFF. Written as DNA, the CDR3 is TGTGCCAGCAGCTTGGTCCCCGGGACAGGTATCAACAATGAGCAGTTCTTC.

This clonotype was detected only a few times. The chain is built from TRBV12-3 or TRBV12-4 and TRBJ1-2; no firm D call. The CDR3 is made up of 15 amino acids. Between the trimmed V and J ends, which lost 8 bases and 4 bases, there was a span of 20 bases. CDR3 sequence reads: CASFNPVERRYGYTF. The CDR3 nucleotides are TGTGCCAGCTTTAACCCGGTAGAGCGACGCTATGGCTACACCTTC.

This clonotype showed up just a few times. The chain carries TRBV10-3 and TRBJ2-7, with 7 bases matching TRBD2. This CDR3 contains 10 residues. Germline V gives CDR1 ENHRY, CDR2 SYGVKD. J lost 5 bases, V lost 11 bases, and 3 bases had no gene match. For the CDR3, the DNA is TGTGCCGTGGGAGGGAACGAGCAGTACTTC. Translating it yields CAVGGNEQYF.

This clonotype was recorded at least ten times. The V call is TRBV7-2, the J call TRBJ1-3; D possibly corresponds to TRBD1 (5 bases). Deletions cut 5 bases from V and 2 bases from J, with 25 bases between. The CDR3 is made up of 19 amino acids. CDR1 SGHTA and CDR2 FQGNSA come from the germline V gene. The CDR3: CASSLTGRGWAPTGNTIYF. The CDR3 DNA follows: TGTGCCAGCAGCCTGACGGGACGAGGGTGGGCCCCGACTGGAAACACCATATATTTT.

For the CDR3, the DNA is TGTGCCAGCAGCTTGGGAGACACCAATAATTCACCCCTCCACTTT. Protein sequence: CASSLGDTNNSPLHF. The gene calls are TRBV5-6 and TRBJ1-6, with D hard to call. The CDR3 is 15 residues long. Germline V gene data show CDR1 as SGHDT and CDR2 as YYEEEE. The V and J ends lost 0 bases and 5 bases respectively, with 9 bases between them.

The rearrangement uses TRBV27 and TRBJ2-1; D may be TRBD2 (6 bases). The CDR3 spans 14 residues. V dropped 0 bases and J dropped 7 bases, with 10 bases sitting between them. Germline V CDR1 and CDR2: MNHEY, SMNVEV (reference sequence). The CDR3 region has the DNA TGTGCCAGCAGTTTATCGGACTATTGGAATGAGCAGTTCTTC. Its translation: CASSLSDYWNEQFF.

The table lists this clonotype with a few counts. Written as DNA, the CDR3 is TGCAGTGCAACCAGGGGGCGCGACGGCTATGGCTACACCTTC. Translated: CSATRGRDGYGYTF. V is TRBV20-1 and J is TRBJ1-2; 8 bases align to TRBD1. Germline V gene lookup returns CDR1 DFQATT and CDR2 SNEGSKA (reference sequence). This CDR3 contains 14 residues. J was trimmed by 4 bases and V by 6 bases; bases with no gene match: 10.

This CDR3 reads CSASRPYQNPYNSPLHF. The CDR3 region has the DNA TGCAGTGCTTCTCGTCCCTATCAGAACCCTTATAATTCACCCCTCCACTTT. The V gene is TRBV20-1, the J gene TRBJ1-6; no definite D call. The CDR3 consists of 17 residues. The germline V and J ends were trimmed by 5 bases and 4 bases, with 21 bases remaining between them. The V gene's germline CDR1 is DFQATT and CDR2 SNEGSKA (reference sequence).

This clonotype was observed a few times. The genes are TRBV9 and TRBJ2-3; 8 bases are shared with TRBD2. The CDR3 is made up of 16 amino acids. Germline lookup yields CDR1 SGDLS and CDR2 YYNGEE. V shed 0 bases, J shed 2 bases, and the junction held 5 bases outside the gene matches. CDR3: CASSVARTSLTDTQYF. For the CDR3, the DNA is TGTGCCAGCAGCGTAGCTAGGACTAGCCTCACAGATACGCAGTATTTT.

This clonotype was detected only once. The CDR3 nucleotides read TGTGCCAGCAGCCAAGATAGGGTTACTTCACCCCTCCACTTT. It yields the protein CASSQDRVTSPLHF. The gene calls are TRBV3-1 and TRBJ1-6; D not resolved. V was shortened by 0 bases and J by 9 bases, with 9 bases between the two germline ends. The germline gives CDR1 LGHDT, CDR2 YNNKEL (reference sequence). The CDR3 runs 14 residues.

As DNA, the CDR3 is TGTGCCAGCAGTTTAGGGACTCCCATTTCGGGCGGGGAGCTGTTTTTT. Translating gives CASSLGTPISGGELFF. The chain employs TRBV12-3 or TRBV12-4 and TRBJ2-2; tentatively, D is TRBD2 (5 bases). This CDR3 spans 16 amino acids. V lost 1 base to trimming and J lost 7 bases, with 16 bases between them.

In nucleotides, the CDR3 is TGTGCCACCAGAGGACAGGGGCAGAACACTGAAGCTTTCTTT. It is translated as CATRGQGQNTEAFF. The genes are TRBV24-1 and TRBJ1-1, with 9 bases fitting TRBD1. There are 14 residues in the CDR3. CDR1 is KGHDR, CDR2 SFDVKD, per germline. V shed 7 bases and J 1 base; nucleotides not matched to a gene: 3.

The CDR3 region is CASSLSRKTEAFF. CDR3 bases: TGTGCCAGCAGCCTTTCGAGGAAAACTGAAGCTTTCTTT. V usage is TRBV3-1 and J usage is TRBJ1-1; D remains unclear. Germline CDR1 and CDR2: LGHDT and YNNKEL (reference sequence). This CDR3 is built from 13 residues. V lost 4 bases and J 5 bases, leaving 11 bases between the germline ends.

The chain is built from TRBV6-5 and TRBJ2-1; D remains unclear. Germline V gene lookup returns CDR1 MNHEY and CDR2 SVGAGI. The CDR3 length is 14 residues. Trimming removed 11 bases from V and 5 bases from J, with 19 bases in between. In nucleotides, the CDR3 is TGTGCCGTTTCGGTCGCGGATGAGGACAATGAGCAGTTCTTC. Translation: CAVSVADEDNEQFF.

Here the CDR3 reads CASSLVWRAVSGANVLTF. The CDR3 coding sequence is TGTGCCAGCAGCTTAGTCTGGCGCGCGGTCTCTGGGGCCAACGTCCTGACTTTC. V and J are TRBV11-2 and TRBJ2-6; D unclear. The CDR3 is 18 residues long. V was shortened by 1 base and J by 0 bases, with 13 bases between the two germline ends. Germline V gene sequence: CDR1 SGHAT, CDR2 FQNNGV.